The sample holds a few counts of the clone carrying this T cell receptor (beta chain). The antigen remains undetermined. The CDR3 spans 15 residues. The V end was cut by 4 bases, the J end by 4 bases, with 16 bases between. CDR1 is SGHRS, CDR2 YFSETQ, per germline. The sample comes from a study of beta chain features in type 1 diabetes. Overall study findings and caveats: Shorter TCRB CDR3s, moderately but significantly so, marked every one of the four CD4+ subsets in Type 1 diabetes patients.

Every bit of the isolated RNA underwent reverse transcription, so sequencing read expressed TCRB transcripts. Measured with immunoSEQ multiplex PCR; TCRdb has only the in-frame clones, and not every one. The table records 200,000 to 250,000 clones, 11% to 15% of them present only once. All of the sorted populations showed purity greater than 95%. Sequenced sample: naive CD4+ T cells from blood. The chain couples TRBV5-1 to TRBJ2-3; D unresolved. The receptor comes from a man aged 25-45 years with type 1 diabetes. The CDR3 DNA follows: TGCGCCAGCAGCGAGCAGGCCCCCCAGTCAGATACGCAGTATTTT. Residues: CASSEQAPQSDTQYF.